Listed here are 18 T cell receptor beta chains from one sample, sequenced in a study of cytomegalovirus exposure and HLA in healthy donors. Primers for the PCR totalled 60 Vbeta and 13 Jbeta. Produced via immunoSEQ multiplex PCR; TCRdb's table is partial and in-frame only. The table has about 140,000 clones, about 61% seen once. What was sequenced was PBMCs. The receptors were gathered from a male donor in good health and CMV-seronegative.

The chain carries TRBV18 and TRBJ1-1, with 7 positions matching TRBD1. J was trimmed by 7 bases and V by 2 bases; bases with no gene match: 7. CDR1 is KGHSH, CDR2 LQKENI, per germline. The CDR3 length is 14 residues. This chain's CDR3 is CASSPLQGQGEAFF. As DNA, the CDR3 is TGTGCCAGCTCACCATTACAGGGGCAGGGTGAAGCTTTCTTT. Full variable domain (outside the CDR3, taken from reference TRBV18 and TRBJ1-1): NAGVMQNPRHLVRRRGQEARLRCSPMKGHSHVYWYRQLPEEGLKFMVYLQKENIIDESGMPKERFSAEFPKEGPSILRIQQVVRGDSAAYFCASSPLQGQGEAFFGQGTRLTVV.

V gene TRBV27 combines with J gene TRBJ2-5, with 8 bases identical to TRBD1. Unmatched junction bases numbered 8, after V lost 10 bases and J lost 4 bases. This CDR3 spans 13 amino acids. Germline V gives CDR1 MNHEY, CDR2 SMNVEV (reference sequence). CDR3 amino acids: CATRRTGGETQYF. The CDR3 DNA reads TGTGCCACCCGTCGAACAGGGGGAGAGACCCAGTACTTC.

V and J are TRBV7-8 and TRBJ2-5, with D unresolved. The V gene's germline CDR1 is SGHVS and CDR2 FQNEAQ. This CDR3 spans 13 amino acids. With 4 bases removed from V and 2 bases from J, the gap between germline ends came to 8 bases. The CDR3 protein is CASSSRRQETQYF. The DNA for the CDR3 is TGTGCCAGCAGCTCCCGCAGGCAAGAGACCCAGTACTTC.

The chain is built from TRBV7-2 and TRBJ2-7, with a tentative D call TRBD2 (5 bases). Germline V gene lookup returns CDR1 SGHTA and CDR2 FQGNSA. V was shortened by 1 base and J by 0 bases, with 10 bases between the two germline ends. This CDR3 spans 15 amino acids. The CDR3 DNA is TGTGCCAGCAGCTTAGACCGGAGGAGCTCCTACGAGCAGTACTTC. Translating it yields CASSLDRRSSYEQYF.

Written as DNA, the CDR3 is TGTGCCAGCAGCCGATCGCAGACAGGGGGAAGACCTGAAGCTTTCTTT. This codes for CASSRSQTGGRPEAFF. The V and J genes are TRBV7-9 and TRBJ1-1, with 9 bases lining up with TRBD1. The CDR3 sequence is 16 residues long. CDR1 is SEHNR and CDR2 is FQNEAQ in the germline V gene (reference sequence). The ends lost 5 bases at V and 6 bases at J; junction bases unmatched: 13.

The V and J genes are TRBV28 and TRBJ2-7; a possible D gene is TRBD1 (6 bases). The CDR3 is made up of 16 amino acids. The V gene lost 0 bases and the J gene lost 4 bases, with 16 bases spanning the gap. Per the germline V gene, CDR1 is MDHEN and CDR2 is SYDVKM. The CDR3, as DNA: TGTGCCAGCAGTTTATGGGGGGCCCTAGGCGGTTACGAGCAGTACTTC. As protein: CASSLWGALGGYEQYF.

The CDR3 sequence: CSAGQSDYNEQFF. The CDR3 nucleotides are TGCAGCGCTGGACAGAGTGACTACAATGAGCAGTTCTTC. The chain is built from TRBV29-1 and TRBJ2-1; tentative D call: TRBD1 (6 bases). Per germline, CDR1 SQVTM and CDR2 ANQGSEA. The CDR3 has 13 amino acids. V gave up 7 bases and J gave up 3 bases, with 13 bases separating them.

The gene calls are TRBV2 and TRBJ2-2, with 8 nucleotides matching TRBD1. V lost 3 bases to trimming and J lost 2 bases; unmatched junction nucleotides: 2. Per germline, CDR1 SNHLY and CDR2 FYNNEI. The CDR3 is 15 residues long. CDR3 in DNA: TGTGCCAGCAGTGAGGGACAGGCAAACACCGGGGAGCTGTTTTTT. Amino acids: CASSEGQANTGELFF.

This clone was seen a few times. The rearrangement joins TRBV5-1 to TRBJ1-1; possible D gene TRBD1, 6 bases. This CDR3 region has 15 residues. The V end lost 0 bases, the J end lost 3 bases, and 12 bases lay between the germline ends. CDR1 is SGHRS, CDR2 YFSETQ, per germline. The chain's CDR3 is CASSLDVGGYTEAFF. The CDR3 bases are TGCGCCAGCAGCTTGGATGTAGGGGGTTACACTGAAGCTTTCTTT.

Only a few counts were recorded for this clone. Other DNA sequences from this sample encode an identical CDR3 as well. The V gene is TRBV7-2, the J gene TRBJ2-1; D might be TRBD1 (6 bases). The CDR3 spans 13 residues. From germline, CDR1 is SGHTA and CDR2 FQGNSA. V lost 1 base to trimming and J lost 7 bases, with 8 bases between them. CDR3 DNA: TGTGCCAGCAGCTTAGTAGGGGGAAATGAGCAGTTCTTC. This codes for CASSLVGGNEQFF.

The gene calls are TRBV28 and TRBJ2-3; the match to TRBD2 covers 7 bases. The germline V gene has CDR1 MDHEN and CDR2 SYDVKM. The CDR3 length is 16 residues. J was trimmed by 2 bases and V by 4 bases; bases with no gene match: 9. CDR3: CASSYSGGGPTDTQYF. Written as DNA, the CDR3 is TGTGCCAGCAGTTATAGCGGCGGGGGTCCCACAGATACGCAGTATTTT.

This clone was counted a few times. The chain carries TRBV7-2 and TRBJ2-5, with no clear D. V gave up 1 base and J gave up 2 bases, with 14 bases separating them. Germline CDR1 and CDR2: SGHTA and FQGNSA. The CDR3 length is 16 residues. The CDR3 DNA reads TGTGCCAGCAGCTTAGGTAGCTCAGCCAAACAAGAGACCCAGTACTTC. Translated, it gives CASSLGSSAKQETQYF. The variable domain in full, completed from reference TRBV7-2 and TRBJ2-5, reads GAGVSQSPSNKVTEKGKDVELRCDPISGHTALYWYRQSLGQGLEFLIYFQGNSAPDKSGLPSDRFSAERTGGSVSTLTIQRTQQEDSAVYLCASSLGSSAKQETQYFGPGTRLLVL.

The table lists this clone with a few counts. The DNA of the CDR3 is TGTGCCAGTAGTCCCCGGCAGGGGCCCTACGAGCAGTACTTC. As protein: CASSPRQGPYEQYF. The chain joins TRBV19 to TRBJ2-7; tentative D call: TRBD1 (6 bases). V gave up 5 bases and J gave up 2 bases, with 13 bases separating them. Germline assignment: CDR1 LNHDA and CDR2 SQIVND (reference sequence). The CDR3 consists of 14 residues.

The CDR3 protein is CASSFTIATYEQYF. CDR3 DNA sequence: TGTGCCAGCAGTTTCACCATAGCGACCTACGAGCAGTACTTC. The V and J genes are TRBV6-5 and TRBJ2-7; perhaps TRBD2 as D (5 bases). The CDR3 has 14 amino acids. CDR1 MNHEY and CDR2 SVGAGI come from the germline V gene. V lost 4 bases, J lost 2 bases, and 12 bases lay in between.

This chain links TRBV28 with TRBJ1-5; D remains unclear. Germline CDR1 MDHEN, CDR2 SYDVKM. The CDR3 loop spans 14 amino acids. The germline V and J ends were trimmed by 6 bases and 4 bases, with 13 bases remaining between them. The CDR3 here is CASRFHSGNQPQHF. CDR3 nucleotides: TGTGCCAGCAGATTCCATTCCGGTAATCAGCCCCAGCATTTT.

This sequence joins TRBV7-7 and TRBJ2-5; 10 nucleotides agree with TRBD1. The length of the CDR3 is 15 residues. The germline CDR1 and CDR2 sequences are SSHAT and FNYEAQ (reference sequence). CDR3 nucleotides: TGTGCTAGCGGCCAGGGACAGGGGAACCAAGAGACCCAGTACTTC. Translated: CASGQGQGNQETQYF.

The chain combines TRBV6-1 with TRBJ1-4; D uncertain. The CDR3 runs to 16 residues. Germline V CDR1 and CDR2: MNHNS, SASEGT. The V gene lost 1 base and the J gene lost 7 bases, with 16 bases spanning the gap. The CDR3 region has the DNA TGTGCCAGCAGTGAAGTTGGAGGCTCCGGAGGTGAAAAACTGTTTTTT. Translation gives CASSEVGGSGGEKLFF.

The DNA for the CDR3 is TGTGCCAGCAGCGAGGGGACTAGCACTGAGCAGTTCTTC. Its protein is CASSEGTSTEQFF. The chain recombines TRBV11-3 with TRBJ2-1, with 9 bases fitting TRBD2. V shed 5 bases, J shed 9 bases, and the junction held 5 bases outside the gene matches. The CDR3 has 13 residues. Germline V gene lookup returns CDR1 SGHNT and CDR2 YENEEA.